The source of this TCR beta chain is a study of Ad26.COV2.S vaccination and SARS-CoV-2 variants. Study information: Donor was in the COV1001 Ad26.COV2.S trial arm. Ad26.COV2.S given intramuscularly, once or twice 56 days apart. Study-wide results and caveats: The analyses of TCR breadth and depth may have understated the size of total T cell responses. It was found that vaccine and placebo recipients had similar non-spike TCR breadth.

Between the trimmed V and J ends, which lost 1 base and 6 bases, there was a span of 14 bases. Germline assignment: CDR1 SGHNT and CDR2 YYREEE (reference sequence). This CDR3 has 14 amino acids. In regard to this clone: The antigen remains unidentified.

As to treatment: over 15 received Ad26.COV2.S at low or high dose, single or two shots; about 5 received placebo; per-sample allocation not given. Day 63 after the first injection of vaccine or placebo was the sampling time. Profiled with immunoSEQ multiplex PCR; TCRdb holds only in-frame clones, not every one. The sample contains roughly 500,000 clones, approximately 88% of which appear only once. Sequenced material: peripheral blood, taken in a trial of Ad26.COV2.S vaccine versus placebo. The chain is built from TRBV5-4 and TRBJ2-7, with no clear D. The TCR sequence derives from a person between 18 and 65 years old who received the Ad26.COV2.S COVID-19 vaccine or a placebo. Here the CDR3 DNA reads TGTGCCAGCAGCTTGATGGTCCCCAGCAGCGAGCAGTACTTC. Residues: CASSLMVPSSEQYF.